Detailed here is one T cell receptor beta chain. This sample stems from a study of blood T cell repertoires in COVID-19. Study-wide background: From the United States, Italy and Spain came samples of acute and convalescent COVID-19.

This CDR3 comprises 11 residues. The V gene lost 6 bases and the J gene lost 2 bases, with 5 bases spanning the gap. Some clones are missing from TCRdb's copy, which holds only in-frame ones; the method was immunoSEQ multiplex PCR. The sample contains 150,000 to 200,000 clones, 70% to 90% of which appear only once. Material: peripheral blood. The V and J genes are TRBV12-3 or TRBV12-4 and TRBJ2-7; D remains ambiguous. The receptor's source is a woman in her sixties with COVID-19, enrolled during active disease. The CDR3 DNA is TGTGCCAGCAGAATCACCTACGAGCAGTACTTC. Its translation is CASRITYEQYF.